The 22 T cell receptor beta chains below all came from one sample that was sequenced in a study of blood T cell repertoires in COVID-19 (dated by TCRdb to 2018 to 2021). The library was prepared using the immunoSEQ multiplex PCR assay. The source is immuneACCESS, and TCRdb retained only in-frame sequences with V and J called. Part of the clones is not carried over; for the studies checked, unresolved V genes explain less than half of this, and the remainder is unexplained. This sample is represented by a few hundred thousand clones; around 90% of them were singletons. The ten largest clones represent 14% to 15% of the sample. The specimen sequenced was PBMCs or T cells enriched from blood (not recorded which). Receptor source: a woman aged 45 to 65 with acute COVID-19.

Written as DNA, the CDR3 is TGTGCCAGCAGGGTGACAGGGACGTCCGCGAACACTGAAGCTTTCTTT. Its protein product is CASRVTGTSANTEAFF. The chain is built from TRBV7-3 and TRBJ1-1; 7 nucleotides agree with TRBD1. Losses at the gene ends were 6 bases for V and 1 base for J; bases not matched to a gene: 11. There are 16 residues in the CDR3. Germline V gene data show CDR1 as SGHTA and CDR2 as FQGTGA.

The chain joins TRBV19 to TRBJ2-1; perhaps TRBD1 as D (6 bases). This CDR3 region has 16 residues. The ends were cut back, 2 bases at V and 3 bases at J, with 14 bases in the middle. In germline, CDR1 is LNHDA, CDR2 SQIVND (reference sequence). In nucleotides, the CDR3 is TGTGCCAGTAGTATAAAGGCAGGGGTGATCTACAATGAGCAGTTCTTC. As protein: CASSIKAGVIYNEQFF.

This clone has a single count. The chain carries TRBV27 and TRBJ1-4; D gene ambiguous. This CDR3 has 15 amino acids. The germline gives CDR1 MNHEY, CDR2 SMNVEV (reference sequence). Trimming pared 3 bases from V and 0 bases from J, leaving 8 bases between. The chain's CDR3 is CASSFSPATNEKLFF. In DNA form, the CDR3 reads TGTGCCAGCAGTTTTTCCCCCGCAACTAATGAAAAACTGTTTTTT.

J is TRBJ2-7 and V is TRBV28; the match to TRBD2 covers 8 bases. The CDR3 extends over 15 amino acids. The trim removed 3 bases at V and 1 base at J, leaving 5 bases unmatched. Germline V gene sequence: CDR1 MDHEN, CDR2 SYDVKM. The CDR3 spells CASSFSIAGSYEQYF. The CDR3, as DNA: TGTGCCAGCAGTTTTTCAATAGCGGGGTCCTACGAGCAGTACTTC.

About this clone: Other DNA sequences in this sample translate to the same CDR3. The chain uses TRBV5-1 and TRBJ2-7; no reliable D call. The CDR3 is 12 amino acids. Germline-derived CDR1 and CDR2 are SGHRS and YFSETQ. V was clipped by 4 bases and J by 0 bases, with 5 bases between them. CDR3 bases: TGCGCCAGCAGCCTAAGCTCCTACGAGCAGTACTTC. Amino acids: CASSLSSYEQYF.

V is TRBV18 and J is TRBJ1-1; D is undetermined. Germline values: CDR1 KGHSH, CDR2 LQKENI. The CDR3 consists of 12 residues. V lost 4 bases and J lost 7, with 10 bases in between. CDR3 amino acids: CASSLLSVEAFF. CDR3 DNA sequence: TGTGCCAGCTCACTCCTTTCCGTTGAAGCTTTCTTT.

The genes are TRBV5-5 and TRBJ2-5; 12 bases match TRBD2. Trimming removed 1 base from V and 5 bases from J; junction bases left unmatched: 6. In germline, CDR1 is SGHKS, CDR2 YYEKEE (reference sequence). This CDR3 spans 16 amino acids. CDR3 residues: CASSLSRLAGVETQYF. The CDR3 bases are TGTGCCAGCAGCTTGTCAAGACTAGCGGGAGTGGAGACCCAGTACTTC.

This chain's CDR3 is CASMEGSYEQYF. The CDR3 region has the DNA TGTGCCAGCATGGAGGGGTCCTACGAGCAGTACTTC. V usage is TRBV2 and J usage is TRBJ2-7, with D maybe TRBD2 (6 bases). This CDR3 has 12 residues. CDR1 and CDR2 from the germline V gene are SNHLY and FYNNEI. The ends were cut back, 7 bases at V and 1 base at J, with 8 bases in the middle.

This sequence joins TRBV27 and TRBJ1-1; 12 nucleotides match TRBD1. V was clipped by 1 base and J by 4 bases; unmatched bases: 10. Germline V gene data show CDR1 as MNHEY and CDR2 as SMNVEV (reference sequence). The CDR3 spans 18 residues. The CDR3 nucleotides are TGTGCCAGCAGTTTATTATGGGGACAGGGGGCCGCGGGCACTGAAGCTTTCTTT. Translated, it gives CASSLLWGQGAAGTEAFF.

The rearrangement links TRBV7-2 to TRBJ1-2; D not certain. Germline V CDR1 and CDR2: SGHTA, FQGNSA. The V end was cut by 1 base, the J end by 4 bases, with 13 bases between. This CDR3 spans 15 amino acids. CDR3 sequence reads: CASSLGATPGYGYTF. As DNA, the CDR3 is TGTGCCAGCAGCTTAGGGGCCACCCCTGGCTATGGCTACACCTTC.

This chain uses TRBV5-4 with TRBJ2-3; D perhaps matches TRBD2 (5 bases). Trimming shortened V by 4 bases and J by 6 bases, and 15 bases separated the two germline ends. Germline values: CDR1 SGHNT, CDR2 YYREEE (reference sequence). The CDR3 length is 14 residues. Here the CDR3 reads CASSQRPSADTQYF. As DNA, the CDR3 is TGTGCCAGCAGCCAGCGGCCCAGCGCGGATACGCAGTATTTT.

This sequence joins TRBV19 and TRBJ2-2; 11 bases are a match to TRBD2. V was clipped by 5 bases and J by 0 bases; unmatched bases: 8. Germline V gives CDR1 LNHDA, CDR2 SQIVND (reference sequence). This CDR3 comprises 18 residues. The CDR3 DNA reads as TGTGCCAGTAGTTCCCCTAGCGGGAGGAGATCGAACACCGGGGAGCTGTTTTTT. Encoded protein: CASSSPSGRRSNTGELFF.

The chain is built from TRBV27 and TRBJ2-7; a possible D gene is TRBD1 (5 bases). The CDR3 runs to 14 residues. V was shortened by 4 bases and J by 6 bases, with 16 bases between the two germline ends. Per the germline V gene, CDR1 is MNHEY and CDR2 is SMNVEV (reference sequence). CDR3 amino acids: CASSYRSQGGEQYF. The CDR3 DNA reads TGTGCCAGCAGTTATCGAAGTCAGGGTGGCGAGCAGTACTTC.

The rearrangement links TRBV14 to TRBJ1-2, with D unresolved. Trimming took 1 base from V and 6 from J, leaving 6 bases between them. This CDR3 spans 12 amino acids. Germline V gene sequence: CDR1 SGHDN, CDR2 FVKESK. The CDR3 is CASSQGLDGYTF. The CDR3 nucleotides read TGTGCCAGCAGCCAAGGGCTTGATGGCTACACCTTC.

The V call is TRBV7-8, the J call TRBJ2-7; 12 bases are a match to TRBD2. With V trimmed by 1 base and J by 9 bases, 7 bases remained unmatched. Germline V gene data show CDR1 as SGHVS and CDR2 as FQNEAQ. CDR3 size: 15 residues. The CDR3 DNA is TGTGCCAGCAGCTTAGTGCCTAGCGGGAGGGCCGGGCAGTACTTC. This sequence encodes CASSLVPSGRAGQYF.

The genes are TRBV6-5 and TRBJ2-7, with 10 bases aligning to TRBD2. The germline V gene encodes CDR1 MNHEY and CDR2 SVGAGI. The CDR3 contains 14 residues. The trim removed 11 bases at V and 7 bases at J, leaving 14 bases unmatched. The CDR3 bases are TGTGCCCCTACCCCTCTAGCGGGAGTTTATGAGCAGTACTTC. As protein: CAPTPLAGVYEQYF.

Regarding this clone: The identical CDR3 is also encoded by other nucleotide sequences in the sample. This chain joins TRBV28 and TRBJ2-7; D possibly corresponds to TRBD2 (5 bases). Trimming shortened V by 3 bases and J by 0 bases, and 12 bases separated the two germline ends. The CDR3 extends over 15 amino acids. Germline CDR1 and CDR2: MDHEN and SYDVKM. DNA for the CDR3: TGTGCCAGCAGTTTTCGAGGGCCCAGCTCCTACGAGCAGTACTTC. Residues: CASSFRGPSSYEQYF. Full variable domain (rest looked up from reference TRBV28 and TRBJ2-7): DVKVTQSSRYLVKRTGEKVFLECVQDMDHENMFWYRQDPGLGLRLIYFSYDVKMKEKGDIPEGYSVSREKKERFSLILESASTNQTSMYLCASSFRGPSSYEQYFGPGTRLTVT.

Concerning this clone itself: Within the sample, other DNA sequences also encode this same CDR3. The V gene is TRBV7-2, the J gene TRBJ2-7; 14 bases align to TRBD2. Germline trimming cut 5 bases from V and 4 bases from J; bases unmatched to any gene: 1. The CDR3 totals 14 residues. From germline, CDR1 is SGHTA and CDR2 FQGNSA. The CDR3 DNA follows: TGTGCCAGCAGCGGACTAGCGGGAGGATACGAGCAGTACTTC. Its translation: CASSGLAGGYEQYF.

As to this clone: Compared with germline, one end of the junction differs, possibly owing to a read error. The chain combines TRBV7-7 with TRBJ2-5, with D possibly being TRBD1 (6 bases). CDR1 is SSHAT and CDR2 is FNYEAQ in the germline V gene (reference sequence). This CDR3 region has 15 residues. CDR3 region: CASSLTLTGRETQYF. The CDR3 DNA reads TGTGCTAGCAGCTTAACCCTAACAGGGAGAGAGACCCAGTACTTC.

The genes are TRBV7-2 and TRBJ2-3; D possibly corresponds to TRBD1 (6 bases). CDR1 is SGHTA, CDR2 FQGNSA, per germline. V lost 6 bases and J lost 6, with 10 bases in between. CDR3 size: 12 residues. The DNA for the CDR3 is TGTGCCAGCAGGGGGGCCGGGGATACGCAGTATTTT. Protein: CASRGAGDTQYF.

V and J are TRBV28 and TRBJ1-5; D is uncertain. Germline lookup yields CDR1 MDHEN and CDR2 SYDVKM. V was clipped by 8 bases and J by 3 bases, with 20 bases between them. This CDR3 comprises 16 residues. CDR3 residues: CASPPSTGSPNQPQHF. The DNA for the CDR3 is TGTGCCAGCCCTCCTTCGACGGGGAGCCCCAATCAGCCCCAGCATTTT.

V gene TRBV5-8 combines with J gene TRBJ2-1; 8 bases are shared with TRBD2. CDR1 is SGHTS and CDR2 is YDEGEE in the germline V gene. Trimming cost V 2 bases and J 3 bases; bases outside gene matches: 7. The CDR3 is 16 residues long. CDR3 coding DNA: TGTGCCAGCAGCTTCCCGACGGGAGGGTACTACAATGAGCAGTTCTTC. Translating gives CASSFPTGGYYNEQFF.